This T cell receptor (beta chain) was captured in a study of T cells after yellow fever vaccination. Study-level results: It was the secondary response that reached its peak faster, day 5 versus 15, but it was weaker. Some clonotypes, a small share, were shared between CD4 and CD8 compartments.

Universal primer sites and UMIs were introduced during 5'RACE template-switching synthesis of TCR cDNA. From the 5' RACE reads, TCRdb called clonotypes with MiXCR, one entry per CDR3 protein. The top ten hold approximately 3.5% of the sample, which has 250,000 to 300,000 distinct CDR3 sequences, roughly 9% seen once. This clonotype was counted between two and nine times. The antigen is unknown. The CDR3 contains 17 residues. Per germline, CDR1 MNHEY and CDR2 SVGEGT. Trimming pared 0 bases from V and 8 bases from J, leaving 20 bases between. Source: CD4+ T cells sorted from PBMCs, taken 5 days after the yellow fever booster vaccination. The J gene is TRBJ2-1, the V gene TRBV6-2 or TRBV6-3, with a tentative D call TRBD1 (5 bases). The TCR sequence derives from a man aged 18 to 35 who received the YFV17D yellow fever vaccine. CDR3 sequence (DNA): TGTGCCAGCAGTTACTCGAGTAGGGGTACTACCGGCGATGAGCAGTTCTTC. Translating it yields CASSYSSRGTTGDEQFF.